One sample yielded the 15 T cell receptor beta chains listed below, sequenced in a study of cytomegalovirus exposure and HLA in healthy donors. The PCR used 60 Vbeta and 13 Jbeta primers. The data were produced by immunoSEQ multiplex PCR, yet TCRdb's version contains in-frame clones alone and is incomplete. The data hold about 60,000 clones, with around 70% observed a single time. Sequenced material: PBMCs. Every receptor here comes from an older woman in good health and CMV-seropositive.

The CDR3 reads CASSSFQGADEKLFF. The CDR3 DNA reads TGTGCCAGCAGCTCCTTTCAGGGGGCCGATGAAAAACTGTTTTTT. V is TRBV5-6 and J is TRBJ1-4; 8 positions match TRBD1. CDR3 length: 15 residues. J gave up 6 bases and V 3 bases, and 7 bases lay outside the gene matches. Looked up from germline, CDR1 is SGHDT and CDR2 is YYEEEE.

The chain employs TRBV4-3 and TRBJ1-4, with unresolved D. The CDR3 totals 13 residues. Germline V lookup: CDR1 LGHNA, CDR2 YSLEER. Between the trimmed V and J ends, which lost 0 bases and 7 bases, there was a span of 6 bases. CDR3 residues: CASSQDRGEKLFF. In DNA form, the CDR3 reads TGCGCCAGCAGCCAAGATCGGGGTGAAAAACTGTTTTTT.

This clone was counted a few times. The chain couples TRBV13 to TRBJ1-6; 9 nucleotides align to TRBD1. The junction had 0 bases not matched to a gene; V was cut back by 6 bases and J by 0 bases. Germline V lookup: CDR1 PRHDT, CDR2 FYEKMQ (reference sequence). This CDR3 spans 15 amino acids. The CDR3 here is CASRTGGSYNSPLHF. The CDR3, as DNA: TGTGCCAGCAGGACAGGGGGCTCCTATAATTCACCCCTCCACTTT.

This clone was seen only a few times. V is TRBV4-2 and J is TRBJ2-1, with D unresolved. The length of the CDR3 is 13 residues. CDR1 and CDR2 (germline): LGHNA, YNFKEQ. Trimming took 0 bases from V and 8 from J, leaving 8 bases between them. The CDR3 sequence: CASSQESQDEQFF. The CDR3 bases are TGTGCCAGCAGCCAAGAATCTCAGGATGAGCAGTTCTTC.

In this sample, this clone turned up a few times. A junction boundary mismatches the germline segment, possibly from a read error. The gene calls are TRBV18 and TRBJ2-5; TRBD2 agrees at 9 bases. The CDR3 runs to 16 residues. Germline V gives CDR1 KGHSH, CDR2 LQKENI. Here the CDR3 reads CASSPPAGGRGEAQYF. Written as DNA, the CDR3 is TGTGCCAGCTCACCACCAGCGGGGGGCCGAGGAGAGGCCCAGTACTTC.

The gene calls are TRBV6-5 and TRBJ2-7, with D unresolved. Germline assignment: CDR1 MNHEY and CDR2 SVGAGI. The CDR3 extends over 15 amino acids. Trimming took 2 bases from V and 2 from J, leaving 13 bases between them. The CDR3 sequence: CASSYGFETTYEQYF. The CDR3 DNA reads as TGTGCCAGCAGTTACGGGTTTGAAACTACCTACGAGCAGTACTTC.

The chain is built from TRBV9 and TRBJ1-3, with D possibly TRBD1 on 6 matching bases. Per germline, CDR1 SGDLS and CDR2 YYNGEE. This CDR3 comprises 16 residues. V was pared by 0 bases and J by 4 bases, with 14 bases between. The CDR3 sequence: CASSVEDSILGNTIYF. The CDR3 bases are TGTGCCAGCAGCGTAGAGGACAGCATTCTCGGAAACACCATATATTTT.

The V gene is TRBV12-5, the J gene TRBJ1-6; 7 positions match TRBD1. This CDR3 has 14 amino acids. Per the germline V gene, CDR1 is LGHNT and CDR2 is FRNRAP. Trimming removed 6 bases from V and 7 bases from J; junction bases left unmatched: 6. CDR3 sequence: CASGTGSVNSPLHF. In nucleotides, the CDR3 is TGTGCTAGTGGGACAGGGTCGGTAAATTCACCCCTCCACTTT.

V gene TRBV28 combines with J gene TRBJ1-2, with 12 positions matching TRBD1. The junction had 8 bases not matched to a gene; V was cut back by 4 bases and J by 5 bases. Looked up from germline, CDR1 is MDHEN and CDR2 is SYDVKM. The CDR3 totals 16 residues. The CDR3 coding sequence is TGTGCCAGCAGTTCAACCGGGACAGGGGGCCGATATGGCTACACCTTC. This gives the protein CASSSTGTGGRYGYTF.

The CDR3 spells CASSETSRSSYEQYF. The CDR3 nucleotides read TGTGCCAGCAGCGAGACTAGCAGGAGCTCCTACGAGCAGTACTTC. This rearrangement joins TRBV7-2 to TRBJ2-7; 7 nucleotides line up with TRBD2. The CDR3 sequence is 15 residues long. V was clipped by 5 bases and J by 0 bases; unmatched bases: 7. The V gene's germline CDR1 is SGHTA and CDR2 FQGNSA. The full variable domain, its missing parts supplied by reference TRBV7-2 and TRBJ2-7, is GAGVSQSPSNKVTEKGKDVELRCDPISGHTALYWYRQSLGQGLEFLIYFQGNSAPDKSGLPSDRFSAERTGGSVSTLTIQRTQQEDSAVYLCASSETSRSSYEQYFGPGTRLTVT.

J is TRBJ1-4 and V is TRBV7-9, with 8 bases aligning to TRBD1. Germline V gives CDR1 SEHNR, CDR2 FQNEAQ (reference sequence). V shed 5 bases and J 3 bases; nucleotides not matched to a gene: 14. This CDR3 has 18 residues. The chain's CDR3 is CASSPGRRGPAANEKLFF. CDR3 sequence (DNA): TGTGCCAGCAGCCCGGGACGCAGGGGGCCGGCGGCTAATGAAAAACTGTTTTTT. Complete variable domain (other parts from reference TRBV7-9 and TRBJ1-4): DTGVSQNPRHKITKRGQNVTFRCDPISEHNRLYWYRQTLGQGPEFLTYFQNEAQLEKSRLLSDRFSAERPKGSFSTLEIQRTEQGDSAMYLCASSPGRRGPAANEKLFFGSGTQLSVL.

In this sample, this clone turned up a few times. V gene TRBV5-6 combines with J gene TRBJ2-1; TRBD2 agrees at 10 bases. CDR1 and CDR2 (germline): SGHDT, YYEEEE. V gave up 4 bases and J gave up 0 bases; unmatched junction bases: 4. The CDR3 is made up of 16 amino acids. CDR3 sequence (DNA): TGTGCCAGCAGCGGCCAGCGGGGGGGCTCCTACAATGAGCAGTTCTTC. Protein: CASSGQRGGSYNEQFF.

This clone was seen once. This chain joins TRBV6-1 and TRBJ2-1; perhaps TRBD1 as D (6 bases). The germline gives CDR1 MNHNS, CDR2 SASEGT. V lost 4 bases and J lost 8, with 15 bases in between. CDR3 length: 14 amino acids. In DNA, the CDR3 is TGTGCCAGCAGTGGCGACAGGACATCTTATGAGCAGTTCTTC. It encodes CASSGDRTSYEQFF.

The rearrangement links TRBV28 to TRBJ1-4, with 8 bases fitting TRBD1. With 5 bases clipped from V and 0 bases from J, the junction kept 8 bases outside the gene matches. The CDR3 has 17 amino acids. The germline V gene encodes CDR1 MDHEN and CDR2 SYDVKM. The CDR3 DNA sequence: TGTGCCAGCAGTCCTTCGGACAGGGATGCAACTAATGAAAAACTGTTTTTT. Translating gives CASSPSDRDATNEKLFF.

The chain links TRBV10-3 to TRBJ2-5; 14 nucleotides agree with TRBD2. The CDR3 totals 17 residues. Germline lookup yields CDR1 ENHRY and CDR2 SYGVKD. The J segment lost 5 bases and the V segment lost 6 bases, leaving 11 bases of the junction unmatched. CDR3 in amino acids: CAISPGTSGGARETQYF. The CDR3 DNA follows: TGTGCCATCAGCCCCGGGACTAGCGGGGGTGCTCGGGAGACCCAGTACTTC.